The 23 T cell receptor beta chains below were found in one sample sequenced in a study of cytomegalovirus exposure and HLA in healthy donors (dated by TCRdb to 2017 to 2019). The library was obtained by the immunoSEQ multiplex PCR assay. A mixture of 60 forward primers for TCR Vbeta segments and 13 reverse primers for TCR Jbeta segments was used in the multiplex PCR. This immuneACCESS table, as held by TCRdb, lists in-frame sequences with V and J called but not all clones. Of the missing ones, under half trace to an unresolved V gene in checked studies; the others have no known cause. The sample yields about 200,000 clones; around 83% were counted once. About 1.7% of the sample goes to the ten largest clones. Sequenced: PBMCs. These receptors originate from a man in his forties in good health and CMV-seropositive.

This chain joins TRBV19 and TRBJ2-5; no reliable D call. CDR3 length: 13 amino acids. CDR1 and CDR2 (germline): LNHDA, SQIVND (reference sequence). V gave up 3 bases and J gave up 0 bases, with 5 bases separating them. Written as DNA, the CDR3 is TGTGCCAGTAGTATGTCTAACCAAGAGACCCAGTACTTC. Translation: CASSMSNQETQYF.

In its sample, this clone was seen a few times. CDR3 bases: TGTGCCAGCAGAACCGGGACTAGCGTCTACGAGCAGTACTTC. It specifies CASRTGTSVYEQYF. The chain joins TRBV28 to TRBJ2-7; 10 nucleotides line up with TRBD2. J lost 3 bases, V lost 6 bases, and 5 bases had no gene match. The CDR3 has 14 residues. Germline assignment: CDR1 MDHEN and CDR2 SYDVKM.

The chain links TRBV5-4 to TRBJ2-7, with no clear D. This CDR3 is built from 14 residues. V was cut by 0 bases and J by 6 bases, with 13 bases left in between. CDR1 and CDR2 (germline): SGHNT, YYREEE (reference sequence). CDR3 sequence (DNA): TGTGCCAGCAGCTTGGGCCACTCGCCGGGCGAGCAGTACTTC. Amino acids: CASSLGHSPGEQYF.

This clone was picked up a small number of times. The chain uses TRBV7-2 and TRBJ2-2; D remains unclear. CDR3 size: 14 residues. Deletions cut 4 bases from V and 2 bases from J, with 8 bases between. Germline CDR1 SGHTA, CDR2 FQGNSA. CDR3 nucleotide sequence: TGTGCCAGCAGCTCCAGCGTCAACACCGGGGAGCTGTTTTTT. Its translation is CASSSSVNTGELFF.

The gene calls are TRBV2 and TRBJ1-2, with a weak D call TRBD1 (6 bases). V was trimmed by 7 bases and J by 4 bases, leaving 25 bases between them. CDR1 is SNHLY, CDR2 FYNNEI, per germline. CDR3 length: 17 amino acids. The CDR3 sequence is CASISLDEGHTVYGYTF. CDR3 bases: TGTGCCAGCATAAGTCTGGATGAGGGACACACTGTCTATGGCTACACCTTC.

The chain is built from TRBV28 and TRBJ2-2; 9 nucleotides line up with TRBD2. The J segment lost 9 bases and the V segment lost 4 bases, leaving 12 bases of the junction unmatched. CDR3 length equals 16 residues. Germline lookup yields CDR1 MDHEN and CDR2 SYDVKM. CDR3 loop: CASSSGSGRWIWELFF. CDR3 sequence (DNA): TGTGCCAGCAGTTCCGGTAGCGGGAGATGGATATGGGAGCTGTTTTTT.

This CDR3 is CASLEGELEIHSNPPNGYTF. The CDR3 DNA follows: TGCGCCAGCCTAGAAGGGGAATTGGAGATCCATTCCAATCCCCCTAATGGCTACACCTTC. The gene calls are TRBV10-2 and TRBJ1-2; D may be TRBD1 (5 bases). The CDR3 consists of 20 residues. CDR1 and CDR2 from the germline V gene are WSHSY and SAAADI. V dropped 8 bases and J dropped 6 bases, with 37 bases sitting between them.

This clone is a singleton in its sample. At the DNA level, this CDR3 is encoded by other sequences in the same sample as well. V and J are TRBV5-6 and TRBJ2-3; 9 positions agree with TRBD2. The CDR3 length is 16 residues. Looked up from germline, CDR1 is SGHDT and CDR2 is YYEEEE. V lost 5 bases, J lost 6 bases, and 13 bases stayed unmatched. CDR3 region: CASRLYSGSPVDTQYF. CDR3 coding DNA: TGTGCCAGCAGGCTGTATAGCGGGAGTCCGGTTGATACGCAGTATTTT.

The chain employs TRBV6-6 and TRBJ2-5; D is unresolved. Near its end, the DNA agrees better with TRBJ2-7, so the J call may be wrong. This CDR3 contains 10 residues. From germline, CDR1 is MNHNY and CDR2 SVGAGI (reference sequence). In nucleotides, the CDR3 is TGTGCCACCTCTAACTACGAGCAGTACTTC. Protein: CATSNYEQYF.

CDR3: CASRNRGLGGYTF. The CDR3 coding sequence is TGTGCCAGCAGAAACAGGGGGCTTGGAGGCTACACCTTC. V usage is TRBV6-1 and J usage is TRBJ1-2, with 9 nucleotides matching TRBD1. Looked up from germline, CDR1 is MNHNS and CDR2 is SASEGT. J was trimmed by 8 bases and V by 6 bases; bases with no gene match: 7. This CDR3 comprises 13 residues.

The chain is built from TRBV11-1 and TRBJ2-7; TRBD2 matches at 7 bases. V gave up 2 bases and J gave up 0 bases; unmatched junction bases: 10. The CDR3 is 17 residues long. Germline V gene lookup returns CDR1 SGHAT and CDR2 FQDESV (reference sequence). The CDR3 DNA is TGTGCCAGCAGCTTATCCGCGGGAGAATATTACTCCTACGAGCAGTACTTC. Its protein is CASSLSAGEYYSYEQYF.

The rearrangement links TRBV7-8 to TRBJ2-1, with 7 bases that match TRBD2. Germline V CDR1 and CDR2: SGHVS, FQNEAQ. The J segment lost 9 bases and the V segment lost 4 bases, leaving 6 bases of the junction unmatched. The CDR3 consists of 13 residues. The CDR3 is CASSSLTSSEQFF. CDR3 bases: TGTGCCAGCAGCTCTTTGACTAGCAGTGAGCAGTTCTTC.

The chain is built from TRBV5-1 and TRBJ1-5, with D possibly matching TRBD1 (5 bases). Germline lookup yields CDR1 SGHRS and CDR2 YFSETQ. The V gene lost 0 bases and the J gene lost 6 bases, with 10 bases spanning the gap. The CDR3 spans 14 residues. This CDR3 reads CASSLDGGGQPQHF. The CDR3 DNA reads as TGCGCCAGCAGCTTGGACGGGGGAGGTCAGCCCCAGCATTTT.

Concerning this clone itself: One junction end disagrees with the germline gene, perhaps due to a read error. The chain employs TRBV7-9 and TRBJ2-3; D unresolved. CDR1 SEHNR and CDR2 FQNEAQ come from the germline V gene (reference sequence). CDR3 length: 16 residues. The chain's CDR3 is CSSSLGGVRGTDTQYF. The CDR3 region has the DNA TGTTCCAGCAGCTTAGGCGGCGTACGGGGCACAGATACGCAGTATTTT.

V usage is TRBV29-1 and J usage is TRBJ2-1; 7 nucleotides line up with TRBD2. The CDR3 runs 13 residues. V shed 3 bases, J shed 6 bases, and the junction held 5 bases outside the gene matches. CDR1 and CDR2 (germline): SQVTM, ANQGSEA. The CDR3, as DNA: TGCAGCGTTGATCCTCGGACTAGCAATGAGCAGTTCTTC. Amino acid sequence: CSVDPRTSNEQFF.

The CDR3 region is CASSMGQGAGAEAFF. CDR3 bases: TGTGCCAGTAGTATGGGACAGGGGGCGGGCGCTGAAGCTTTCTTT. V and J are TRBV19 and TRBJ1-1; 12 bases map to TRBD1. The ends lost 3 bases at V and 6 bases at J; junction bases unmatched: 5. This CDR3 spans 15 amino acids. CDR1 is LNHDA, CDR2 SQIVND, per germline (reference sequence).

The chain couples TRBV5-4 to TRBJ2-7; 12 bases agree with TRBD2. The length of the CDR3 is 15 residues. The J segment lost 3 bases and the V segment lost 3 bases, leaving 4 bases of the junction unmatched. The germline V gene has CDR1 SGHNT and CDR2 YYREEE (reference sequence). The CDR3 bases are TGTGCCAGCAGCTCACAGACTAGCGGGGGCTACGAGCAGTACTTC. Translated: CASSSQTSGGYEQYF.

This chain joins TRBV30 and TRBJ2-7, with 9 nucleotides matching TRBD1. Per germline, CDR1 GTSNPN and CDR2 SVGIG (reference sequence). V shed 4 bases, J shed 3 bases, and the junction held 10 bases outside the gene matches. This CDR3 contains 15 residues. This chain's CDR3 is CAWTISGTGSYEQYF. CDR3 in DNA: TGTGCCTGGACTATATCCGGGACAGGGAGCTACGAGCAGTACTTC.

CDR3 coding DNA: TGTGCCAGCAGCGTCGGGACTAGCGGGTACACAGATACGCAGTATTTT. Translating it yields CASSVGTSGYTDTQYF. This sequence joins TRBV9 and TRBJ2-3, with 12 bases matching TRBD2. V lost 2 bases to trimming and J lost 2 bases; unmatched junction nucleotides: 3. Per the germline V gene, CDR1 is SGDLS and CDR2 is YYNGEE. The CDR3 is 16 residues long.

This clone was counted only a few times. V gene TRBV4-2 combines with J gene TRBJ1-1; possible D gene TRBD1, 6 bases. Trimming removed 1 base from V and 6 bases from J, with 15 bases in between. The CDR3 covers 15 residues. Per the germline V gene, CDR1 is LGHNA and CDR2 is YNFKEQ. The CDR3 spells CASSQVFGGVAEAFF. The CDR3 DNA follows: TGTGCCAGCAGCCAAGTATTTGGGGGCGTGGCTGAAGCTTTCTTT.

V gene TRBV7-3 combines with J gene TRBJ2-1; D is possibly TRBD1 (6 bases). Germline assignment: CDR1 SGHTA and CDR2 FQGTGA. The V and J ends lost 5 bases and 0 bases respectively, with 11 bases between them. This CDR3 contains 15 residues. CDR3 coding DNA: TGTGCCAGCAGCCCGGACAGCCGCTCCTACAATGAGCAGTTCTTC. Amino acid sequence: CASSPDSRSYNEQFF.

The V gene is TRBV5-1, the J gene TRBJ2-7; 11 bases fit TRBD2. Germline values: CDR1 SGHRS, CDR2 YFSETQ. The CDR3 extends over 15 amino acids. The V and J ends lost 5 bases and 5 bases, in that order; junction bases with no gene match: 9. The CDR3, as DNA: TGCGCCAGCAGTTTGCAACTAGCGGGAGTCGACGAGCAGTACTTC. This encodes CASSLQLAGVDEQYF.

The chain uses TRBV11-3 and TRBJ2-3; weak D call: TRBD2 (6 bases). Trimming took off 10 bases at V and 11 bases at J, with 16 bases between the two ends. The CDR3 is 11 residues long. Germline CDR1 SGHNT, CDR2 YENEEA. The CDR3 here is CATHSGCGQYF. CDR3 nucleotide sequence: TGTGCCACCCACAGCGGGTGTGGGCAGTATTTT. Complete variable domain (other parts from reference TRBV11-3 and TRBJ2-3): EAGVVQSPRYKIIEKKQPVAFWCNPISGHNTLYWYLQNLGQGPELLIRYENEEAVDDSQLPKDRFSAERLKGVDSTLKIQPAELGDSAVYLCATHSGCGQYFGPGTRLTVL.